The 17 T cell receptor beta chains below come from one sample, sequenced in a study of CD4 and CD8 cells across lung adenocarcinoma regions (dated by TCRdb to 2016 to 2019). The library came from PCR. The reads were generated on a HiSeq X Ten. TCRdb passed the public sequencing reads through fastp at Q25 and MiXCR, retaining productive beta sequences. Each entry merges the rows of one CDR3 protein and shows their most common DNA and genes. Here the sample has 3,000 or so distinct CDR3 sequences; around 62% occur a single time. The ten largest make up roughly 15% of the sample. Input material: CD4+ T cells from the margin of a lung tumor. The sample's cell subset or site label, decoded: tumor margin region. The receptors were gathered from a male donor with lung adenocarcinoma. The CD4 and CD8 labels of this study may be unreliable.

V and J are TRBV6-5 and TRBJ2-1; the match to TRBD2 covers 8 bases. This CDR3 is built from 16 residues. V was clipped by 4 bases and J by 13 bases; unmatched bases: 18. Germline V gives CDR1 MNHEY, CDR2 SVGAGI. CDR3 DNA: TGTGCCAGCAGTTTGCTCACGGGAGGGAACCAAGAGACCCAGTTCTTC. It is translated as CASSLLTGGNQETQFF.

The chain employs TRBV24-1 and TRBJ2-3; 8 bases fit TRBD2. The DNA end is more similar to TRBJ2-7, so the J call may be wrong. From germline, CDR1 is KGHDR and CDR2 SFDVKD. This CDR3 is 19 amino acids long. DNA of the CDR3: TGTGCCACCAGTGACCCCCTTGGGTCCGGGGGGGGGGGCACAGAGACGCAGTACTTC. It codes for CATSDPLGSGGGGTETQYF.

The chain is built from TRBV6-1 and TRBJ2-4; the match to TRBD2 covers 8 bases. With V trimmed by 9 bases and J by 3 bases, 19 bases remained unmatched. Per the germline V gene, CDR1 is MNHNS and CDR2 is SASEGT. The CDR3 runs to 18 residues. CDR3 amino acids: CASKPLIQREYVKNIQYF. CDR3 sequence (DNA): TGTGCCAGTAAGCCCCTTATCCAGCGGGAGTACGTCAAAAACATTCAGTACTTC.

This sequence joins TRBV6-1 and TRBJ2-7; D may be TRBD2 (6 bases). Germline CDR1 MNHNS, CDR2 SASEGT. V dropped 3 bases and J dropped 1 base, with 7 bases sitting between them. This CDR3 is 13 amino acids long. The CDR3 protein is CASSEGGSYEQYF. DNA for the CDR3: TGTGCCAGCAGTGAGGGGGGTTCCTACGAGCAGTACTTC.

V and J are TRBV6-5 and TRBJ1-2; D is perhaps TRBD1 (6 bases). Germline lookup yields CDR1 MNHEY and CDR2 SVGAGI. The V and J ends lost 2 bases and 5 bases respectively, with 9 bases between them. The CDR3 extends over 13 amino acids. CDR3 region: CASSYGRGYGYTF. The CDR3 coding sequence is TGTGCCAGCAGTTACGGCAGGGGATATGGCTACACCTTC.

The CDR3 bases are TGTGCCATCAGTGGGACTAGCGGAGGATTTGGGGAGCTGTTTTTT. This translates into CAISGTSGGFGELFF. V is TRBV10-3 and J is TRBJ2-2; TRBD2 aligns across 10 bases. CDR3 length: 15 residues. With 4 bases clipped from V and 8 bases from J, the junction kept 7 bases outside the gene matches. Germline values: CDR1 ENHRY, CDR2 SYGVKD.

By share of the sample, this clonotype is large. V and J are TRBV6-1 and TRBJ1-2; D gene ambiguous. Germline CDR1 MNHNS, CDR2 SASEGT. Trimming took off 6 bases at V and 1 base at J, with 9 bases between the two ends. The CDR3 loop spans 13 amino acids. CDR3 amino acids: CASREGNNYGYTF. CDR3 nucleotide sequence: TGTGCCAGCAGGGAGGGCAATAACTATGGCTACACCTTC.

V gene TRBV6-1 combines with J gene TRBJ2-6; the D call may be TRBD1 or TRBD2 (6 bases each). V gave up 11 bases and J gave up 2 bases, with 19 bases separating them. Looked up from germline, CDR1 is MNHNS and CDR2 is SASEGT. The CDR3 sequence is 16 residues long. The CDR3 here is CARGGGGSPGANVLTF. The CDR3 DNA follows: TGTGCCCGGGGTGGAGGGGGGTCCCCTGGGGCCAACGTCCTGACTTTC.

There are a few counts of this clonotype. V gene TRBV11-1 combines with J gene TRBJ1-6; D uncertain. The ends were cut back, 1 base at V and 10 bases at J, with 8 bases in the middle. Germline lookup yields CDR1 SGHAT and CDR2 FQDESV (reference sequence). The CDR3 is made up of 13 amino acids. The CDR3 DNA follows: TGTGCCAGCAGCTTAGAGTCGAGGTCACCCCTCCACTTT. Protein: CASSLESRSPLHF.

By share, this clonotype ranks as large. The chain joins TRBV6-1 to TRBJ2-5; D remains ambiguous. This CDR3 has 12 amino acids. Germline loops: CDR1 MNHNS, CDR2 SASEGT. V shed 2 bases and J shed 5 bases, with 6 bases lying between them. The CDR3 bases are TGTGCCAGCAGTGAACTTGGGGAGACCCAGTACTTC. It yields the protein CASSELGETQYF.

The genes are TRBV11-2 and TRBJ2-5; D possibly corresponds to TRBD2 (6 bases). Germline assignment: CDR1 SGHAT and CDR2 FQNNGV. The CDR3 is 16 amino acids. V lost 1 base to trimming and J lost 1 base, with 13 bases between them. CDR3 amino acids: CASSLGLGRSQETQYF. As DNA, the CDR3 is TGTGCCAGCAGCTTAGGACTAGGCAGGTCCCAAGAGACCCAGTACTTC.

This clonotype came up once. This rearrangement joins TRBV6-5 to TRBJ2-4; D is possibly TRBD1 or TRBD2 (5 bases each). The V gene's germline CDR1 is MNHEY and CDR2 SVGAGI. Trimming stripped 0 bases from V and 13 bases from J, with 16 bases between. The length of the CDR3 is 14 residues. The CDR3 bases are TGTGCCAGCAGTTACTCCGGGACCCAAAATGAACAGTACTTC. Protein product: CASSYSGTQNEQYF.

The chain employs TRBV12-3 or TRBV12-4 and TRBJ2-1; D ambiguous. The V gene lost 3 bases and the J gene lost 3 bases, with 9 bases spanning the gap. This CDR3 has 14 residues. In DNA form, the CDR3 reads TGTGCCAGCAGTTTTCTTGGCGGCTACAATGAGCAGTTCTTC. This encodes CASSFLGGYNEQFF.

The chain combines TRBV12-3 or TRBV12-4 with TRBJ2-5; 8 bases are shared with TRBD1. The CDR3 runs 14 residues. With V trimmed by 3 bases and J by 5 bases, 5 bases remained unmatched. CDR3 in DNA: TGTGCCAGCAGTTTCCAGGGGGCCAGGGAGACCCAGTACTTC. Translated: CASSFQGARETQYF.

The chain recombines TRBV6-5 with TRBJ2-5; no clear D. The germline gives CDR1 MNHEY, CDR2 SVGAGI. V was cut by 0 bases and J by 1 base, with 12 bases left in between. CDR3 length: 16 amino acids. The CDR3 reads CASSYSNRRPQETQYF. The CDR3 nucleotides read TGTGCCAGCAGTTACTCGAATCGTAGACCCCAAGAGACCCAGTACTTC.

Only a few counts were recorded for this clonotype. The CDR3 region is CASSEETVSWDEQFF. CDR3 DNA sequence: TGTGCCAGCAGTGAAGAAACTGTTAGTTGGGATGAGCAGTTCTTC. The rearrangement joins TRBV6-1 to TRBJ2-1; unclear D gene. Germline V gives CDR1 MNHNS, CDR2 SASEGT. The CDR3 loop spans 15 amino acids. V gave up 1 base and J gave up 8 bases, with 15 bases separating them.

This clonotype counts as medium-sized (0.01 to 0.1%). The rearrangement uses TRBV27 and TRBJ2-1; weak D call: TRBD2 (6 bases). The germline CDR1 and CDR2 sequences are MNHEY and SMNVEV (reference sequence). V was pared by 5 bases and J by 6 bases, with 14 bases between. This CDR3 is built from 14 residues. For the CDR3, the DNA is TGTGCCAGCAGTCCGACCGGGACTGCCAATGAGCAGTTCTTC. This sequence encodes CASSPTGTANEQFF.